This T cell receptor (beta chain) was sequenced in a study of T cell responses to AZD1222 COVID-19 vaccine. Whole-study findings and limits: Donors, mostly white British, included more females; clonal diversity was possibly underestimated. Seropositive AZD1222 recipients at baseline numbered only five or six. Reportedly, nearly half the spike-specific TCRs target unmutated variant regions.

Turning to this clone: Antigen specificity is unknown.

Sequencing used immunoSEQ multiplex PCR; TCRdb keeps in-frame clones, though not all of them. Here the sample spans tens of thousands of clones, around 88% being singletons. Trimming cost V 0 bases and J 3 bases; bases outside gene matches: 3. This CDR3 comprises 14 residues. The germline V gene has CDR1 GTSNPN and CDR2 SVGIG (reference sequence). The genes are TRBV30 and TRBJ2-5, with 8 bases fitting TRBD2. This sequence originates from an adult in good health. This sample comprised peripheral blood, obtained on day 0 of AZD1222 vaccination. CDR3: CAWSVLAGEETQYF. DNA of the CDR3: TGTGCCTGGAGTGTTCTAGCGGGTGAAGAGACCCAGTACTTC.